These T cell receptor beta chains were read from a single sample in a study of T-cell memory formation after mild COVID-19. From the 5' RACE reads, TCRdb called clonotypes with MiXCR, one entry per CDR3 protein. In the table there are some 48,000 distinct CDR3 sequences, around 12% of which are singletons. Source material: PBMCs or a T cell subset sorted from them (not recorded which). The receptors shown here come from a man aged 18 to 35 who had mild COVID-19 (a few samples of this study predate the infection). Cell type and time point are not known. Both conserved end residues are part of each CDR3. Each record gives: J gene, CDR3 length, clone size, V gene, D gene, CDR3 DNA, CDR3 protein. D genes are given only for firm matches. Clone sizes are given selectively: once, few, many, or a class where the clone is expanded.

TRBJ2-3	16	few	TRBV5-6	-	TGTGCCAGCAGCAACGAGCGGCGGGTGAACGGGGATACGCAGTATTTT	CASSNERRVNGDTQYF
TRBJ1-2	13	-	TRBV24-1	-	TGTGCCACCAGTGATCGGTGGGGGGACGGCTACACCTTC	CATSDRWGDGYTF
TRBJ2-5	12	-	TRBV10-3	-	TGTGCCATGGGACGGACCCAAGAGACCCAGTACTTC	CAMGRTQETQYF
TRBJ2-1	15	-	TRBV25-1	TRBD1	TGTGCCAGCAGTGGTTCCGGGACAGCCTTAGAGGAGCAGTTCTTC	CASSGSGTALEEQFF
TRBJ2-5	12	few	TRBV6-2/TRBV6-3	-	TGTGCCAGCAGCCCAGCGGAAGAGACCCAGTACTTC	CASSPAEETQYF
TRBJ2-2	15	few	TRBV10-2	-	TGCGCCAGCAGTGAGTCGGGACCGAACACCGGGGAGCTGTTTTTT	CASSESGPNTGELFF
TRBJ1-1	14	few	TRBV9	-	TGTGCCAGCAGCGTAGCTCCAGCGGGAACTGAAGCTTTCTTT	CASSVAPAGTEAFF
TRBJ2-1	16	-	TRBV2	TRBD2	TGTGCCAGCAGTGCGATAGGACTAGCGGCTTACAATGAGCAGTTCTTC	CASSAIGLAAYNEQFF
TRBJ2-2	15	many	TRBV5-1	TRBD2	TGCGCCAGCAGATCCCCCGGGACTAGCGCCGGGGAGCTGTTTTTT	CASRSPGTSAGELFF
TRBJ1-5	13	few	TRBV20-1	-	TGCAGTGCTAGATTTCAGCCAGATCAGCCCCAGCATTTT	CSARFQPDQPQHF
TRBJ2-7	16	-	TRBV4-3	TRBD1	TGCGCCAGCAGCCAAGGGCAGGGGGCGAATCTCTACGAGCAGTACTTC	CASSQGQGANLYEQYF
TRBJ2-5	15	few	TRBV27	-	TGTGCCAGCAGTCCAAGACCAGCGGGCAAAGAGACCCAGTACTTC	CASSPRPAGKETQYF
TRBJ1-6	15	-	TRBV5-1	-	TGCGCCAGCCAAACAACCGGGACGGATAATTCACCCCTCCACTTT	CASQTTGTDNSPLHF
TRBJ2-3	14	few	TRBV6-6	TRBD2	TGTGCCAGCATCCAAGGACTAGAGAGAAATACGCAGTATTTT	CASIQGLERNTQYF
TRBJ1-6	22	few	TRBV28	-	TGTGCCAGTGGCGGACCTTCGGGGGATACCAGCGTCAGAAGGGAGTTTTATTCACCCCTCCACTTT	CASGGPSGDTSVRREFYSPLHF
TRBJ2-3	17	many	TRBV20-1	-	TGCAGTGCTAGAGTTTCATTATCCCACGTCGGCACAGATACGCAGTATTTT	CSARVSLSHVGTDTQYF
TRBJ1-1	16	few	TRBV5-1	-	TGCGCCAGCAGCTTGGCTCAGGGTATCGAGAACACTGAAGCTTTCTTT	CASSLAQGIENTEAFF
TRBJ2-4	14	-	TRBV7-9	TRBD1	TGTGCCAGCGGCCCGGGACAGGGACATAACATTCAGTACTTC	CASGPGQGHNIQYF
TRBJ1-1	15	-	TRBV7-9	-	TGTGCCAGCAGCTTAGCCTCGGGTGAGGTCACTGAAGCTTTCTTT	CASSLASGEVTEAFF
TRBJ2-2	16	many	TRBV7-6	TRBD2	TGTGCCAGCAGACCCCCGGGACTAGCGGACACCGGGGAGCTGTTTTTT	CASRPPGLADTGELFF
TRBJ2-2	15	-	TRBV7-8	-	TGTGCCAGCAGCCAAGCATCGGGGCCGGCCGGGGAGCTGTTTTTT	CASSQASGPAGELFF
TRBJ2-7	16	few	TRBV7-2	TRBD2	TGTGCCAGCAGCGACGGAGGGACTAGCGGGGGGAGGGAGCAGTACTTC	CASSDGGTSGGREQYF
TRBJ2-2	21	many	TRBV7-3	TRBD2	TGTGCCAGCAGCCCCCTACCCCCTAGCGGGGGCCGAGGAGGGACCGCCGGGGAGCTGTTTTTT	CASSPLPPSGGRGGTAGELFF
TRBJ2-7	14	many	TRBV5-8	-	TGTGCCAGCAGCCCCGGGGGACAAGTGGCGCAGCAGTACTTC	CASSPGGQVAQQYF
TRBJ1-4	18	-	TRBV15	TRBD1	TGTGCCACCAGCAGAGATGGTGGACAGGGTGCAACTAATGAAAAACTGTTTTTT	CATSRDGGQGATNEKLFF
TRBJ2-5	14	many	TRBV12-3/TRBV12-4	-	TGTGCCAGCAGTTCCTTGAACAGACAAGAGACCCAGTACTTC	CASSSLNRQETQYF
TRBJ2-1	15	many	TRBV11-2	TRBD1	TGTGCCAGCAGCTGGGACGGGACAGGGTACAATGAGCAGTTCTTC	CASSWDGTGYNEQFF
TRBJ2-4	16	-	TRBV3-1	TRBD1	TGTGCCAGCAGCCTCGGGACAGGGATAGCCAAAAACATTCAGTACTTC	CASSLGTGIAKNIQYF
TRBJ2-5	14	-	TRBV7-3	-	TGTGCCAGCAGCTTAGGGGGGGCTCAAGAGACCCAGTACTTC	CASSLGGAQETQYF
TRBJ2-1	18	few	TRBV6-5	TRBD2	TGTGCCAGCAGTTACTCGTTTGCGAGCGGGGGTGTCCACAATGAGCAGTTCTTC	CASSYSFASGGVHNEQFF
TRBJ1-5	13	-	TRBV7-2	-	TGTGCCAGCAGCTCATACAGGGATCAGCCCCAGCATTTT	CASSSYRDQPQHF
TRBJ1-1	13	-	TRBV2	TRBD1	TGTGCCAGCAGTCCCGGGACAGGGTATGAAGCTTTCTTT	CASSPGTGYEAFF
TRBJ2-7	14	many	TRBV5-6	-	TGTGCCAGCAGCTTGTGGGGGGCCATCTACGAGCAGTACTTC	CASSLWGAIYEQYF
TRBJ1-1	14	-	TRBV5-1	-	TGCGCCAGCAGCTTGGTGGGGCAGAACACTGAAGCTTTCTTT	CASSLVGQNTEAFF
TRBJ1-1	18	-	TRBV7-2	-	TGTGCCAGCAGCTTAGGACCCTCAGGATGGGGCATGAACACTGAAGCTTTCTTT	CASSLGPSGWGMNTEAFF
TRBJ2-1	17	-	TRBV4-2	-	TGTGCCAGCAGCCAAGGGGGGCAGGGGTCTACCTACAATGAGCAGTTCTTC	CASSQGGQGSTYNEQFF
TRBJ1-5	17	few	TRBV28	TRBD1	TGTGCCAGTAAGACAGGGGGCGCGATGGTCAGCAATCAGCCCCAGCATTTT	CASKTGGAMVSNQPQHF
TRBJ2-5	13	few	TRBV27	-	TGTGCCAGCAGTTCCCGAGTTCGGGAGACCCAGTACTTC	CASSSRVRETQYF
TRBJ2-1	13	-	TRBV2	-	TGTGCCAGCAGTGACAGTTGGTACAATGAGCAGTTCTTC	CASSDSWYNEQFF
TRBJ2-6	15	once	TRBV5-6	-	TGTGCCAGCAGCTTGGGCGTATCTGGGGCCAACGTCCTGACTTTC	CASSLGVSGANVLTF
TRBJ1-1	14	few	TRBV3-1	-	TGTGCCAGCAGCCAAGAGACGGGGAACACTGAAGCTTTCTTT	CASSQETGNTEAFF
TRBJ1-1	12	-	TRBV15	TRBD1	TGTGCCACCGGGGACAGGAGCACTGAAGCTTTCTTT	CATGDRSTEAFF
TRBJ1-2	14	-	TRBV5-6	TRBD1	TGTGCCAGCAGCCTGACAGGGTTTCCCTATGGCTACACCTTC	CASSLTGFPYGYTF
TRBJ1-2	13	-	TRBV4-3	-	TGCGACAGCAGCCGGCGTATCGGAGAGGGCTACACCTTC	CDSSRRIGEGYTF
TRBJ1-6	17	-	TRBV7-6	-	TGTGCCAGCAGCTTATACCCGGAGAGCTCCTATAATTCACCCCTCCACTTT	CASSLYPESSYNSPLHF
TRBJ2-2	12	-	TRBV5-4	-	TGTGCCAGCAGCACTGTCACCGGGGAGCTGTTTTTT	CASSTVTGELFF
TRBJ2-2	17	many	TRBV7-2	-	TGTGCCAGCAGCCGTTCGTCGGACTACGGGGGCACCGGGGAGCTGTTTTTT	CASSRSSDYGGTGELFF
TRBJ1-5	15	-	TRBV6-2/TRBV6-3	-	TGTGCCAGCAGCTCCAGGTCGGCGAGCAATCAGCCCCAGCATTTT	CASSSRSASNQPQHF
TRBJ2-1	13	-	TRBV5-4	-	TGTGCCAGCAGCTTGGTTGGATACAATGAGCAGTTCTTC	CASSLVGYNEQFF
TRBJ1-5	13	-	TRBV6-2/TRBV6-3	-	TGTGCCAGCAGTTACTCGAGGACGGAGCCCCAGCATTTT	CASSYSRTEPQHF
TRBJ2-2	14	few	TRBV6-6	-	TGTGCCAGCATGGGGGTAGTCGGCACCGGGGAGCTGTTTTTT	CASMGVVGTGELFF
TRBJ1-5	14	-	TRBV10-3	-	TGTGCCATCAGTGACCCACTGTTAGGGCAGCCCCAGCATTTT	CAISDPLLGQPQHF
TRBJ1-1	13	-	TRBV15	-	TGTGCCACCAGCTATACCCGGAACACTGAAGCTTTCTTT	CATSYTRNTEAFF
TRBJ1-3	14	few	TRBV10-3	-	TGTGCCATCAGTGTAGACAACTCTGGAAACACCATATATTTT	CAISVDNSGNTIYF